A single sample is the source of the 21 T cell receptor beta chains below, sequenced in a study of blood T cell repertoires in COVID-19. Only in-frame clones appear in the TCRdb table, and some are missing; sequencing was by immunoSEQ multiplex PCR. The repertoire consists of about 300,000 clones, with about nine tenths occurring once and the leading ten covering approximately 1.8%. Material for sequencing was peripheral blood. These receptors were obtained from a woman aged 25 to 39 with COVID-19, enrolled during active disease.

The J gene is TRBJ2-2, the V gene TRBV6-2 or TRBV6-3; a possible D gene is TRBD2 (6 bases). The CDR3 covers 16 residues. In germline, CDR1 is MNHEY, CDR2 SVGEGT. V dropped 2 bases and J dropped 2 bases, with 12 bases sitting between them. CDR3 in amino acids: CASSYLLADNTGELFF. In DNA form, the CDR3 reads TGTGCCAGCAGTTACCTGTTAGCGGACAACACCGGGGAGCTGTTTTTT.

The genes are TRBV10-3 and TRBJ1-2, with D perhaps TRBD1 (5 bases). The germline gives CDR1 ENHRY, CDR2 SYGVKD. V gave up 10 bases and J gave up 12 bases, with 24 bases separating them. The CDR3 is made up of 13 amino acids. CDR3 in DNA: TGTGCCACCTGGGACTCGTTCACCTTTGGGGACACCTTC. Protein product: CATWDSFTFGDTF.

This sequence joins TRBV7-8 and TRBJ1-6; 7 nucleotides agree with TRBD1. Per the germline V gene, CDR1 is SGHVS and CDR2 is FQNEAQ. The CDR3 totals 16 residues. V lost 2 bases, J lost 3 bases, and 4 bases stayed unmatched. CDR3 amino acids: CASSLQGVGYNSPLHF. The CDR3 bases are TGTGCCAGCAGCTTACAGGGGGTCGGCTATAATTCACCCCTCCACTTT.

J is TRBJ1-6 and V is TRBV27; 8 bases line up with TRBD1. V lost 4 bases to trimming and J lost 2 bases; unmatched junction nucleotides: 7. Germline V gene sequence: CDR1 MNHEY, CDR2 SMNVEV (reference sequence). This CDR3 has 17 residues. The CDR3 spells CASSSNPGGPYNSPLHF. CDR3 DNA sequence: TGTGCCAGCAGTTCAAATCCAGGGGGCCCCTATAATTCACCCCTCCACTTT.

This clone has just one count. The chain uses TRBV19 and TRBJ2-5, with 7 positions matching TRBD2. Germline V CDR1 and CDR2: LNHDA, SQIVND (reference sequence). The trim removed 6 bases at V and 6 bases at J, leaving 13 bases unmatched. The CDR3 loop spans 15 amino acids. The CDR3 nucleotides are TGTGCCAGTAGCGCTACTAGCGTAGAAAGGCAGACCCAGTACTTC. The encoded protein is CASSATSVERQTQYF.

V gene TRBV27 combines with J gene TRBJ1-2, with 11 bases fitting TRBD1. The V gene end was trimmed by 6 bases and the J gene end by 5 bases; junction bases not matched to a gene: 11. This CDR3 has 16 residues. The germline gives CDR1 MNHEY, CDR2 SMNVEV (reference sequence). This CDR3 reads CASSRAKGQGDYGYTF. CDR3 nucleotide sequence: TGTGCCAGCAGCCGCGCGAAGGGACAGGGGGATTATGGCTACACCTTC.

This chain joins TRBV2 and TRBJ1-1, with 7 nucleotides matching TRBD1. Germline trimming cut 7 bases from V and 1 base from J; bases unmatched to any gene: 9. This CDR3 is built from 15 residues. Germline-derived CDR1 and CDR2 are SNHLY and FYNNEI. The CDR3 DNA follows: TGTGCCAGCAACCGGGACAGACTTCCGAACACTGAAGCTTTCTTT. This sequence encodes CASNRDRLPNTEAFF.

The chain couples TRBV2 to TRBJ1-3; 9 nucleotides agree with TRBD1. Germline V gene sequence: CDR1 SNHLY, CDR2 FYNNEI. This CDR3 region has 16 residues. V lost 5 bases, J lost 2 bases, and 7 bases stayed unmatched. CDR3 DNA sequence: TGTGCCAGCAGTTATCCGGGACAGGGAGCTGGAAACACCATATATTTT. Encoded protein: CASSYPGQGAGNTIYF.

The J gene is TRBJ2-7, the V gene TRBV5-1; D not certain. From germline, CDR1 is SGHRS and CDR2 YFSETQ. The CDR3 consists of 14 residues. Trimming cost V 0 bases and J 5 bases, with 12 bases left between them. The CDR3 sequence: CASSLAGGFDEQYF. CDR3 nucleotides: TGCGCCAGCAGCTTGGCCGGTGGTTTCGACGAGCAGTACTTC.

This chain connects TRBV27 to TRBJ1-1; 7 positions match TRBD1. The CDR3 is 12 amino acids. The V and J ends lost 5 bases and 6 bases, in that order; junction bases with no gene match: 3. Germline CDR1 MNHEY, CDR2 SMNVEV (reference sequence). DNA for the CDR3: TGTGCCAGCAGTCCCGGGACAGCTGAAGCTTTCTTT. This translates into CASSPGTAEAFF.

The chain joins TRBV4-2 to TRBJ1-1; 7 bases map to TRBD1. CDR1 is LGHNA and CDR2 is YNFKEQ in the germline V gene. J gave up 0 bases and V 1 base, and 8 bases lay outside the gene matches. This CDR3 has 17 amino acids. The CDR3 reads CASSQVSRGLMNTEAFF. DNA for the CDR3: TGTGCCAGCAGCCAAGTCAGCAGGGGGTTGATGAACACTGAAGCTTTCTTT.

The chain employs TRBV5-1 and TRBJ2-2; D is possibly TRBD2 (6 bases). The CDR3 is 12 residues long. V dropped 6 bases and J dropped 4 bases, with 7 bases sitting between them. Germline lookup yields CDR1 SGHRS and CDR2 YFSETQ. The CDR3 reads CASNGGTGELFF. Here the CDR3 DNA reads TGCGCCAGCAACGGGGGCACCGGGGAGCTGTTTTTT. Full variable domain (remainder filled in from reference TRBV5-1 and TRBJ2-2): KAGVTQTPRYLIKTRGQQVTLSCSPISGHRSVSWYQQTPGQGLQFLFEYFSETQRNKGNFPGRFSGRQFSNSRSEMNVSTLELGDSALYLCASNGGTGELFFGEGSRLTVL.

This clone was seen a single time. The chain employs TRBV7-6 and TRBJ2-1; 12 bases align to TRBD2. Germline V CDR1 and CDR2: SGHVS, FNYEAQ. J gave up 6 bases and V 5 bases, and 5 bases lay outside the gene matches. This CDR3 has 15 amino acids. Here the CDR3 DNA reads TGTGCCAGCAGCGCGCTAGCGGGGGGGCTCAATGAGCAGTTCTTC. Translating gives CASSALAGGLNEQFF.

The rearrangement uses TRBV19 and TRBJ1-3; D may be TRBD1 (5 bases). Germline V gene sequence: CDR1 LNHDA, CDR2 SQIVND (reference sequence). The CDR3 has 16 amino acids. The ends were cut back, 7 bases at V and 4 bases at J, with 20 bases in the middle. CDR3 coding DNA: TGTGCCAGTAATGTAGGCGGGGGGAGCGGCGGAAACACCATATATTTT. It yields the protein CASNVGGGSGGNTIYF.

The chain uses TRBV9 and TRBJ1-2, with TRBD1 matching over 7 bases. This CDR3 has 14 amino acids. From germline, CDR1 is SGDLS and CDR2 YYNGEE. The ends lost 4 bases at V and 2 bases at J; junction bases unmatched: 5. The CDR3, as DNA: TGTGCCAGCAGCTTAACGACAGGGAACTATGGCTACACCTTC. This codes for CASSLTTGNYGYTF.

Written as DNA, the CDR3 is TGTGCCAGCATTGATAACAGGGGTCGTAATTCACCCCTCCACTTT. This codes for CASIDNRGRNSPLHF. The chain employs TRBV9 and TRBJ1-6, with 7 bases fitting TRBD1. CDR3 length: 15 amino acids. J lost 6 bases, V lost 6 bases, and 9 bases had no gene match. Germline V CDR1 and CDR2: SGDLS, YYNGEE.

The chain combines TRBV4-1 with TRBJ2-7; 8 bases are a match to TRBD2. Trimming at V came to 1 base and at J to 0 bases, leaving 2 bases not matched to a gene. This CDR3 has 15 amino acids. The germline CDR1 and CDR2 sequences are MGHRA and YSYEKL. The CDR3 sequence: CASSQGLASSYEQYF. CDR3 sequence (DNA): TGCGCCAGCAGCCAAGGACTAGCGAGCTCCTACGAGCAGTACTTC.

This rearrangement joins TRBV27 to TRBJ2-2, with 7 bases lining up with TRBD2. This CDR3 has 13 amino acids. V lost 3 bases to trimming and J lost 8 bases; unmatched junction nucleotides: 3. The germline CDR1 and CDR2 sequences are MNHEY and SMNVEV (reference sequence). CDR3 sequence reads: CASSFLADGELFF. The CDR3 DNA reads TGTGCCAGCAGTTTCCTAGCGGATGGGGAGCTGTTTTTT.

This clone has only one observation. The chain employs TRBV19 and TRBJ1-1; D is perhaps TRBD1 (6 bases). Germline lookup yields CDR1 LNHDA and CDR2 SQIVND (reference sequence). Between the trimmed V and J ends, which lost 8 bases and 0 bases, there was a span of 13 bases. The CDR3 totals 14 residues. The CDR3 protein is CASRSTGMNTEAFF. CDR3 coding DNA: TGTGCCAGTCGTTCCACAGGGATGAACACTGAAGCTTTCTTT.

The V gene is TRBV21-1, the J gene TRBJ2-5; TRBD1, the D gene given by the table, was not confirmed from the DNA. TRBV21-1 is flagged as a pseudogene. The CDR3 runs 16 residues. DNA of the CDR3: TGTGCCAGCAGCAAGGACATAAAGGCAGTTCAAGAGACCCAGTACTTC. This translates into CASSKDIKAVQETQYF.

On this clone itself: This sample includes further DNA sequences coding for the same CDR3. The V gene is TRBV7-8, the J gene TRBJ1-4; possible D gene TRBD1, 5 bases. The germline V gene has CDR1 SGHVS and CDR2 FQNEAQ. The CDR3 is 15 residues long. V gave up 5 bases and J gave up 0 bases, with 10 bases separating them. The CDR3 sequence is CASSPDSATNEKLFF. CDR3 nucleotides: TGTGCCAGCAGCCCAGACAGTGCAACTAATGAAAAACTGTTTTTT. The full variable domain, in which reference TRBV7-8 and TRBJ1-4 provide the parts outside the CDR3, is GAGVSQSPRYKVAKRGQDVALRCDPISGHVSLFWYQQALGQGPEFLTYFQNEAQLDKSGLPSDRFFAERPEGSVSTLKIQRTQQEDSAVYLCASSPDSATNEKLFFGSGTQLSVL.